The clone carrying this TCR beta chain occurred a few times. Profiled with immunoSEQ multiplex PCR; TCRdb holds only in-frame clones, not every one. Of roughly 240,000 clones listed, around 86% are singletons. This record belongs to a study of blood T cell repertoires in COVID-19. CDR1 and CDR2 from the germline V gene are KGHSH and LQKENI. Trimming at V came to 6 bases and at J to 5 bases, leaving 4 bases not matched to a gene. The CDR3 is 14 amino acids. V and J are TRBV18 and TRBJ1-5; TRBD1 matches at 10 bases. The source of this sequence is a woman between 50 and 59 years old who had recovered from COVID-19. Sample: PBMCs or T cells enriched from blood (not recorded which). The CDR3 is CASSRDRGDQPQHF. CDR3 bases: TGTGCCAGCTCCCGGGACAGGGGCGATCAGCCCCAGCATTTT.